This T cell receptor (beta chain) was recovered during a study of blood T cell repertoires in COVID-19. The overall study: The study drew acute and convalescent COVID-19 samples from the United States, Italy and Spain. T cells, B-cell-depleted T cells, or PBMCs supplied cDNA or gDNA.

Per the study methods: Amplification of reference gene primers was used by the study to estimate nucleated cell counts. The method was immunoSEQ multiplex PCR; TCRdb's version includes in-frame clones alone and lacks a portion of them. V and J calls and clone size follow that table, whereas D and trimming were derived from the DNA. The sample has some 140,000 clones, around 85% seen once. Trimming cost V 1 base and J 10 bases, with 11 bases left between them. Germline assignment: CDR1 LGHDT and CDR2 YNNKEL (reference sequence). The CDR3 spans 12 residues. Followed over time, Seattle patients had been enrolled while infection was active.

Sequencing was done on a sample of peripheral blood. The sequence derives from a man in his sixties with COVID-19, enrolled during active disease. The chain recombines TRBV3-1 (or the pseudogene TRBV3-2) with TRBJ2-7; D unresolved. The CDR3, as DNA: TGTGCCAGCAGCCAAGGGAGAGTCGACCAGTACTTC. Amino acid sequence: CASSQGRVDQYF.